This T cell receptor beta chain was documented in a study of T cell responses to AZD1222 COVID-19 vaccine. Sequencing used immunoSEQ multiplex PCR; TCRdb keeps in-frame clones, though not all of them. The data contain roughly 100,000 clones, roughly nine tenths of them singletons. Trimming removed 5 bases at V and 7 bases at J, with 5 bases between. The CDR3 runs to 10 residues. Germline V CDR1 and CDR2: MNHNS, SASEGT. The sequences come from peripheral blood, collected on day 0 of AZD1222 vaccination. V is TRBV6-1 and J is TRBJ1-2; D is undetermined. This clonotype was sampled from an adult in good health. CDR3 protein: CASSYGGYTF. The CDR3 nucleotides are TGTGCCAGCAGTTATGGTGGCTACACCTTC.